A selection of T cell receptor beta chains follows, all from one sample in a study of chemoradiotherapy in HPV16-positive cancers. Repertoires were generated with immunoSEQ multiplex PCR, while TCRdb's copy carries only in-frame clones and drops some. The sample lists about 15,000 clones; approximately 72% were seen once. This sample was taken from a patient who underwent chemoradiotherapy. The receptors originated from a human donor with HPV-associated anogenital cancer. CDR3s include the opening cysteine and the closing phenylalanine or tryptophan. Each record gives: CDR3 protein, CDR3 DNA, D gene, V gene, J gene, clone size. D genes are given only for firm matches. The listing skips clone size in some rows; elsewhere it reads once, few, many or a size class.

CASSQDRANQPQHF	TGTGCCAGCAGCCAAGACAGGGCTAATCAGCCCCAGCATTTT	NA	TRBV4-2	TRBJ1-5	NA
CASSNRGTSGTSWRTYNEQFF	TGTGCCAGCAGCAACAGGGGTACATCCGGGACTAGTTGGAGAACCTACAATGAGCAGTTCTTC	NA	TRBV21-1	TRBJ2-1	NA
CASSQPQENYGYTF	TGCGCCAGCAGCCAGCCACAGGAAAACTATGGCTACACCTTC	NA	TRBV4-1	TRBJ1-2	NA
CASSPPGRGWGYTF	TGCGCCAGCAGCCCTCCGGGCAGGGGTTGGGGCTACACCTTC	NA	TRBV5-1	TRBJ1-2	few
CASSEYAYNEQFF	TGTGCCAGCAGTGAGTATGCCTACAATGAGCAGTTCTTC	NA	TRBV6-4	TRBJ2-1	NA
CASSPTGRTTDTQYF	TGCGCCAGCAGCCCCACGGGCAGGACCACAGATACGCAGTATTTT	NA	TRBV4-1	TRBJ2-3	few
CASSGTGDTEAFF	TGTGCCAGCAGCGGGACAGGGGACACTGAAGCTTTCTTT	TRBD1	TRBV9	TRBJ1-1	NA
CASSPQGASNTIYF	TGTGCCAGCAGCCCTCAGGGGGCATCAAACACCATATATTTT	TRBD1	TRBV11-2	TRBJ1-3	NA
CASSVGTRNLDEQFF	TGTGCCAGCAGCGTCGGGACTAGGAATTTAGATGAGCAGTTCTTC	TRBD2	TRBV9	TRBJ2-1	NA
CASSPSFLAVYEQYF	TGTGCCAGCAGTCCCAGCTTCTTAGCGGTCTACGAGCAGTACTTC	NA	TRBV13	TRBJ2-7	NA
CASRQGASAFF	TGCGCCAGCCGTCAGGGGGCGAGCGCTTTCTTT	TRBD1	TRBV10-2	TRBJ1-1	few
CASSLKGGGEQFF	TGTGCCAGCAGCTTAAAAGGGGGGGGCGAGCAGTTCTTC	NA	TRBV7-9	TRBJ2-1	few
CASSLAGPTYEQYF	TGTGCCAGCAGTTTAGCGGGACCAACCTACGAGCAGTACTTC	NA	TRBV27	TRBJ2-7	NA
CASGTGGEEEKLFF	TGCGCCAGCGGCACAGGAGGAGAAGAAGAAAAACTGTTTTTT	NA	TRBV5-1	TRBJ1-4	few
CASSREGGRYEQYF	TGTGCCAGCAGCCGGGAGGGCGGCCGCTACGAGCAGTACTTC	TRBD2	TRBV7-9	TRBJ2-7	NA
CASSEQPRGQYGYTF	TGTGCCAGCAGTGAACAGCCCAGGGGGCAATATGGCTACACCTTC	TRBD1	TRBV6-1	TRBJ1-2	NA
CASRTRGNQPQHF	TGTGCCAGCAGGACCAGGGGCAATCAGCCCCAGCATTTT	NA	TRBV2	TRBJ1-5	NA
CASSLAGGSQPQHF	TGTGCCAGCAGCTTGGCAGGGGGCAGCCAGCCCCAGCATTTT	TRBD1	TRBV5-4	TRBJ1-5	NA
CASSSGLDYNEQFF	TGCGCCAGCAGCTCGGGACTAGATTACAATGAGCAGTTCTTC	TRBD2	TRBV5-1	TRBJ2-1	NA
CSAQPGLAGGIQYF	TGCAGCGCTCAACCGGGACTAGCGGGAGGCATTCAGTACTTC	TRBD2	TRBV29-1	TRBJ2-4	NA
CASRPWTGVTNSNQPQHF	TGTGCCAGCAGACCTTGGACAGGGGTTACAAATAGCAATCAGCCCCAGCATTTT	NA	TRBV21-1	TRBJ1-5	NA
CASSLVPGTVRCGYTF	TGTGCCAGCAGCTTAGTCCCCGGGACTGTTCGTTGTGGCTACACCTTC	NA	TRBV7-6	TRBJ1-2	NA
CASSRTSGSSGANVLTF	TGTGCCAGTAGCCGGACTAGCGGGAGCTCTGGGGCCAACGTCCTGACTTTC	TRBD2	TRBV19	TRBJ2-6	NA
CAWEGGGTDTQYF	TGTGCCTGGGAAGGGGGGGGCACAGATACGCAGTATTTT	NA	TRBV30	TRBJ2-3	NA
CASKSGRSDSQPQHF	TGTGCCAGCAAATCGGGTCGATCGGATTCTCAGCCCCAGCATTTT	NA	TRBV27	TRBJ1-5	NA
CASKIGRGSEKLFF	TGTGCCAGCAAGATCGGCAGGGGATCTGAAAAACTGTTTTTT	NA	TRBV11-3	TRBJ1-4	NA
CASSDRPPSYEQYF	TGTGCCAGCAGTGACAGGCCACCGAGCTACGAGCAGTACTTC	NA	TRBV6-4	TRBJ2-7	NA
CASSSQGATEQFF	TGTGCCAGCAGCTCCCAGGGGGCTACTGAGCAGTTCTTC	TRBD1	TRBV7-3	TRBJ2-1	NA
CASSPPGQGLGYTF	TGTGCCAGCTCACCACCGGGGCAGGGCTTGGGCTACACCTTC	NA	TRBV18	TRBJ1-2	NA
CRQVERGPQPQHF	TGCAGGCAGGTTGAGAGGGGCCCTCAGCCCCAGCATTTT	NA	TRBV29-1	TRBJ1-5	NA
CASSLSSWETQYF	TGCGCCAGCAGCTTGTCTAGTTGGGAGACCCAGTACTTC	NA	TRBV5-1	TRBJ2-5	NA
CASSFPLAGSSNTGELFF	TGCGCCAGCAGCTTTCCTCTAGCGGGTTCCTCGAACACCGGGGAGCTGTTTTTT	TRBD2	TRBV5-1	TRBJ2-2	NA
CASSLGGADQPQHF	TGCGCCAGCAGCTTGGGGGGGGCGGATCAGCCCCAGCATTTT	NA	TRBV5-1	TRBJ1-5	NA
CASNLFSKTAEAFF	TGTGCCAGCAACCTCTTCTCTAAGACGGCTGAAGCTTTCTTT	NA	TRBV6-1	TRBJ1-1	NA
CASSLNQPGANVLTF	TGTGCCAGCAGCTTAAATCAGCCTGGGGCCAACGTCCTGACTTTC	NA	TRBV7-3	TRBJ2-6	NA
CASSEGRSNLNEQFF	TGTGCCAGCAGCGAGGGTAGGTCTAACTTGAATGAGCAGTTCTTC	NA	TRBV9	TRBJ2-1	NA
CASSFGLAGGQIYEQYF	TGTGCCAGCAGTTTCGGACTAGCGGGAGGCCAAATCTACGAGCAGTACTTC	TRBD2	TRBV28	TRBJ2-7	NA
CASSPMGTQETQYF	TGTGCCAGCTCACCAATGGGGACCCAAGAGACCCAGTACTTC	NA	TRBV18	TRBJ2-5	NA
CASSGTAPGELFF	TGTGCCAGCAGTGGGACAGCCCCCGGGGAGCTGTTTTTT	NA	TRBV2	TRBJ2-2	once
CTSSHLTGRAISYNEQFF	TGCACCAGCAGCCACCTGACCGGTCGGGCGATTTCCTACAATGAGCAGTTCTTC	NA	TRBV1	TRBJ2-1	NA
CASSLAAGNTEAFF	TGTGCCAGCAGCTTAGCGGCGGGGAACACTGAAGCTTTCTTT	NA	TRBV7-9	TRBJ1-1	NA
CASSIGTATLNEQFF	TGTGCCAGTAGTATAGGTACGGCTACTCTCAATGAGCAGTTCTTC	NA	TRBV19	TRBJ2-1	few
CASGGGNLYEQYF	TGTGCCAGCGGGGGAGGCAACCTCTACGAGCAGTACTTC	NA	TRBV11-2	TRBJ2-7	NA
CASSYGFGELFF	TGTGCCAGCAGTTATGGGTTCGGGGAGCTGTTTTTT	NA	TRBV6-5	TRBJ2-2	NA
CASSDSGGREQFF	TGTGCCAGCAGTGACTCGGGGGGCAGGGAGCAGTTCTTC	NA	TRBV6-4	TRBJ2-1	NA
CASSVGLVHEQYF	TGTGCCAGCAGCGTAGGACTAGTCCACGAGCAGTACTTC	NA	TRBV9	TRBJ2-7	few
CASGLLRNPGQENNEQFF	TGTGCTAGTGGTTTGTTACGAAACCCGGGACAGGAGAACAATGAGCAGTTCTTC	TRBD1	TRBV12-5	TRBJ2-1	NA
CASSLDRTELFPEAFF	TGTGCCAGCAGCTTAGATAGGACAGAACTATTCCCTGAAGCTTTCTTT	NA	TRBV11-3	TRBJ1-1	NA
CASSPRLAGEETQYF	TGTGCCAGCTCCCCCCGACTAGCGGGAGAAGAGACCCAGTACTTC	TRBD2	TRBV5-6	TRBJ2-5	once
CASKGHNTGELFF	TGTGCCAGCAAGGGACACAACACCGGGGAGCTGTTTTTT	NA	TRBV19	TRBJ2-2	few
CASSYDRNQPQHF	TGTGCCAGCAGTTACGATCGTAATCAGCCCCAGCATTTT	NA	TRBV6-5	TRBJ1-5	NA
CASTQGRGNTEAFF	TGCGCCAGCACCCAGGGCAGGGGGAACACTGAAGCTTTCTTT	NA	TRBV4-1	TRBJ1-1	NA
CASSLSQGAIGELFF	TGCGCCAGCAGCCTTTCCCAGGGGGCAATCGGGGAGCTGTTTTTT	TRBD1	TRBV4-1	TRBJ2-2	NA